This T cell receptor (beta chain) was recorded in a study of T-cell memory formation after mild COVID-19. Trimming pared 3 bases from V and 5 bases from J, leaving 14 bases between. The V gene's germline CDR1 is DFQATT and CDR2 SNEGSKA (reference sequence). The CDR3 extends over 14 amino acids. The authors produced TCR alpha and TCR beta cDNA libraries with sample barcodes and UMIs by 5'RACE using constant-segment primers. TCRdb re-called the 5' RACE reads with MiXCR, one entry per CDR3 protein. The sample contains tens of thousands of distinct CDR3 sequences, around 30% of which appear only once. Sequenced: PBMCs or a T cell subset sorted from them (not recorded which). The clonotype was recovered from a man younger than 35 who had mild COVID-19 (a few samples of this study predate the infection). Cell type and time point are not known. V is TRBV20-1 and J is TRBJ1-5; D possibly corresponds to TRBD1 (6 bases). The CDR3 DNA reads TGCAGTGCTAGTACCACAGGGCTAGATCAGCCCCAGCATTTT. Amino acids: CSASTTGLDQPQHF.